This TCR beta chain was recovered during a study of T cells in Graves' hyperthyroidism and ophthalmopathy (dated by TCRdb to between 2019 and 2020). Notes on the research overall: Peripheral blood samples were taken at the time of initial diagnosis, prior to any treatment. To identify distinguishing TCR V-J signatures, a discovery cohort of roughly 100 patients was used, comprising some 43 with Graves' ophthalmopathy and 55 to 65 with stable Graves' hyperthyroidism. Prospective prediction of ophthalmopathy was tested in an independent validation cohort of 18 to 20 hyperthyroidism patients and 17 patients who later progressed to ophthalmopathy. For training and testing, the 100 or so patients in the discovery cohort were randomly divided in a 7:3 ratio. The study also compared thyroid tissue and blood T-cell repertoires from five or six Graves' hyperthyroidism patients. Following sampling, methimazole starting at 30 mg daily was given to hyperthyroidism patients, and high-dose intravenous methylprednisolone was given to ophthalmopathy patients. The paper describes TCR Vbeta CDR3 sequencing of 120 to 150 peripheral blood samples, made up of approximately 40 ophthalmopathy patients, roughly 75 hyperthyroidism patients and 17 progressor patients. The paper's findings and limits, for the study overall: In validation, the model predicted progression to ophthalmopathy with approximately 71% sensitivity and approximately 78% specificity, a median of approximately 6.7 months before onset. In cross-validation, a model built on a 13 V-J signature told ophthalmopathy apart from stable hyperthyroidism with approximately 90% sensitivity and 81% to 82% specificity, and in testing the same model reached 80%/75%. Most expanded thyroid clonotypes (frequency above 0.001) were also detected in blood, suggesting blood repertoires may reflect thyroid immune responses. No statistical method was used to fix the sample size in advance, and group allocation was not hidden from the investigators.

From its cysteine to its phenylalanine, the CDR3 spans 16 amino acids. The CDR3 DNA has 48 bases and is translated from base 1. The V end gives up 0 bases and the J end 9 bases, leaving 9 bases in the junction not matched to a gene. Details on this clonotype: Its antigen target is currently unknown. Base qualities were left out, and no much larger clone turns up one base away.

Amplification of TCR beta CDR3 regions was carried out from RNA transcripts. The first round of RT-PCR for the TCR CDR3 was performed with the HTBI primer set and the Qiagen OneStep RT-PCR kit. The libraries were constructed in a second round of multiplex PCR and then size-selected and purified. Libraries were sequenced paired-end with 100 bp reads on an Illumina HiSeq2000. On the study's bioinformatics: SOAPnuke was used to process the raw data, throwing out any read that contained adapters or uncalled bases, had a mean Phred below 15, or lacked an exact constant-primer or identifier match. COPE v1.2.5 was used to merge high-quality paired reads, and clonotypes were defined as unique nucleotide sequences. MiTCR v1.1 was used to align clonotypes to the IMGT TRBV, TRBD and TRBJ reference segments. Only V-J combinations with frequency above 0.0001, covering 99% to 99.2% of repertoires, were analysed. The TCS score was defined as F50 (clonal expansion) divided by E x V (chaos), with BLOSUM62-based TCRdist calculated between CDR3 peptides within each V-J. Welch's t-statistics and random forest reduced fewer than 600 V-J features to under 15, which were used in a naive Bayes classifier (R e1071). TCRdb itself trimmed the public reads at Q25 with fastp, ran MiXCR and retained productive beta chains. Rows merge per CDR3 protein into single entries with the most common DNA and genes. These V and J calls rely on TCRdb rather than the paper's analysis. The sample data list about 350,000 distinct CDR3 sequences, and approximately 15% of these were observed just once. The ten largest clones take up under 30% of the sample.

Stable Graves' hyperthyroidism was defined as no progression to ophthalmopathy during 18 months of follow-up. Hyperthyroidism patients were newly diagnosed, with disease duration under 2 months, and aged 18 to 65 years. The study excluded patients with uncontrolled infections, other autoimmune diseases, pregnancy or lactation. Clinical symptoms, serum thyroxine and TRAb, thyroid ultrasound, and orbital computed tomography formed the basis for the diagnoses. PBMCs were separated from roughly 9.6 ml of fresh peripheral blood using Ficoll-Paque density gradient centrifugation. Total RNA was extracted using Trizol reagent, and RNA quality was assessed on an Agilent 2100 Bioanalyzer.

This clonotype was obtained from a woman under 40 with Graves' hyperthyroidism. The V and J genes are TRBV12-3 or TRBV12-4 and TRBJ2-1, and TRBD2 aligns with 9 junction nucleotides. The sequenced sample was blood. The nucleotide sequence reads TGTGCCAGCAGTTTAGCACTTAGGCTAGCGGGAAGTGAGCAGTTCTTC. It encodes CASSLALRLAGSEQFF.